This TCR beta chain was captured by sequencing in a study of identical twins. Broader study findings: Cord blood beta clonotypes that were abundant carried fewer insertions, and memory repertoires showed no such trend.

V lost 3 bases to trimming and J lost 3 bases; unmatched junction nucleotides: 1. Germline V gene sequence: CDR1 SGHRS, CDR2 YFSETQ. CDR3 length equals 15 residues. Healthy Caucasians made up all donors. TCRdb recomputed calls from the 5' RACE reads with MiXCR, one row per CDR3 protein. Of over 600,000 distinct CDR3 sequences in the sample, 21% were seen once. This clonotype came up many times. Its antigen is not known. These data also formed part of another study, on T cells expressing NK-cell markers. Turning to that study: Of eight sequenced donors, seven were HCMV-seropositive and one HCMV-seronegative.

The source is a woman aged 18-35 years in good health. The chain is built from TRBV5-1 and TRBJ2-3; 13 nucleotides align to TRBD2. The sequencing sample was made of PBMCs. In nucleotides, the CDR3 is TGCGCCAGCAGCTGGACTAGCGGGAGAACAGATACGCAGTATTTT. Protein: CASSWTSGRTDTQYF.